This entry describes one T cell receptor (beta chain). Trimming took 8 bases from V and 1 from J; bases not matched to a gene: 11. The CDR3 contains 16 residues. CDR1 is WSHSY, CDR2 SAAADI, per germline. Study members were between roughly 18 and 100 years old and lived in 20 to 25 US regions. The data derive from a study of blood T cell repertoires in COVID-19. Study-wide context: Researchers got acute and convalescent COVID-19 samples from the United States, Italy and Spain. T cells, B-cell-depleted T cells, or PBMCs supplied cDNA or gDNA.

Original handling: Nucleated cell number was recorded as an estimate derived from reference gene primer amplification. Sequencing used immunoSEQ multiplex PCR; TCRdb keeps in-frame clones, though not all of them. V, J and clone size reflect that table, while D and trimming were determined from the DNA. The table has about 300,000 clones, 65% to 90% seen once. The chain is built from TRBV10-2 and TRBJ2-3; 8 bases line up with TRBD2. What was sequenced was PBMCs or T cells enriched from blood (not recorded which). The TCR originated in a man aged 30-40 years who had recovered from COVID-19. Here the CDR3 DNA reads TGCGCCAGCCGATCAAGGGGCGGGGGGCGCACAGATACGCAGTATTTT. This translates into CASRSRGGGRTDTQYF.